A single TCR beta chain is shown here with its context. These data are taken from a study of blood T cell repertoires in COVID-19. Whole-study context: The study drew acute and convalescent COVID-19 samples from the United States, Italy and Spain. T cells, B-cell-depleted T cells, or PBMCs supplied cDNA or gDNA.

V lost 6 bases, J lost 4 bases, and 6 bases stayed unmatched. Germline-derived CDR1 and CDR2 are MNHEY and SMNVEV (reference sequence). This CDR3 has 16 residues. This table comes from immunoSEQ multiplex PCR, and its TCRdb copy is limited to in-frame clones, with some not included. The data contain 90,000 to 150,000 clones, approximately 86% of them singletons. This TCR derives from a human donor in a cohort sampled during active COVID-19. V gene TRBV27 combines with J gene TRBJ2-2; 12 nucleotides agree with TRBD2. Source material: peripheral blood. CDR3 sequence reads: CASRLAGGPGTGELFF. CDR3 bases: TGTGCCAGCAGACTAGCGGGGGGCCCGGGCACCGGGGAGCTGTTTTTT.